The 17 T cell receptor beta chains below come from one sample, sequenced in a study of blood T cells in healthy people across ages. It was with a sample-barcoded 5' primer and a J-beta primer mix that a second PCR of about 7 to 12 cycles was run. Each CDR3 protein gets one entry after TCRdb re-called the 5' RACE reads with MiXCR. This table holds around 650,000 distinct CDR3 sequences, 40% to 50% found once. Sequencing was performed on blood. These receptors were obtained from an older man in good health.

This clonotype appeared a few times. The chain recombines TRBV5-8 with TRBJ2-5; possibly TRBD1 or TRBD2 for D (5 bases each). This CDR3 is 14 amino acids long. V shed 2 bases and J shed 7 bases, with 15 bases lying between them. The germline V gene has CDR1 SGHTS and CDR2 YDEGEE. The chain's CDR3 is CASSFGDVRSTQYF. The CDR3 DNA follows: TGTGCCAGCAGCTTTGGGGACGTCCGGTCGACCCAGTACTTC.

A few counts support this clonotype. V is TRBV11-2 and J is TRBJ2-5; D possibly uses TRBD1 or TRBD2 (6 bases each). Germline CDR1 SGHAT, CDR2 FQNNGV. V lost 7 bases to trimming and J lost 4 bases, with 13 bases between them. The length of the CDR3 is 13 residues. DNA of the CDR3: TGTGCCAGCACCCTGGGGGGCCGAGAGACCCAGTACTTC. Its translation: CASTLGGRETQYF.

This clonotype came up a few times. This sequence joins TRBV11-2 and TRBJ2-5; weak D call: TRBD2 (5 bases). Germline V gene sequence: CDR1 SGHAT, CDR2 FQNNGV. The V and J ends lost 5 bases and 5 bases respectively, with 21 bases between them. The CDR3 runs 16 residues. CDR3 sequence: CASSASSSLGAETQYF. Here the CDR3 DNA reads TGTGCCAGCAGCGCCAGCTCTAGCCTCGGTGCGGAGACCCAGTACTTC.

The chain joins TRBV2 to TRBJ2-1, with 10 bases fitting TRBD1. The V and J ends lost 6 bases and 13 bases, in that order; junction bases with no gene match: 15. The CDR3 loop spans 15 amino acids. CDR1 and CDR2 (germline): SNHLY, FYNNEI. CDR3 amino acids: CASRQDRGLQETQFF. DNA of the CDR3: TGTGCCAGCAGGCAAGACAGGGGGCTCCAAGAGACCCAGTTCTTC.

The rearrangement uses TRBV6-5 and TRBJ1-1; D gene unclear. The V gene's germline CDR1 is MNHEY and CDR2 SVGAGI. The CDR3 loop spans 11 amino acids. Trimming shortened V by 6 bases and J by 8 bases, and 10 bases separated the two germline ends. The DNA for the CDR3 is TGTGCCAGCAGAGGATCTATGGAAGCTTTCTTT. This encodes CASRGSMEAFF.

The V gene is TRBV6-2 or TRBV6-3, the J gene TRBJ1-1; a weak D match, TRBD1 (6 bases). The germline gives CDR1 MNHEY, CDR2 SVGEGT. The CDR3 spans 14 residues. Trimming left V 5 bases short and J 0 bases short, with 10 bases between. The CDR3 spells CASSDRQLNTEAFF. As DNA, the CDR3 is TGTGCCAGCAGTGACAGGCAGCTGAACACTGAAGCTTTCTTT.

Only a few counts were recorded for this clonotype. CDR3 sequence: CAWSVRTRRSEQFF. The CDR3 DNA follows: TGTGCCTGGAGTGTACGGACCCGGCGGAGTGAGCAGTTCTTC. The rearrangement links TRBV30 to TRBJ2-1; D is ambiguous. Germline lookup yields CDR1 GTSNPN and CDR2 SVGIG (reference sequence). The CDR3 extends over 14 amino acids. The V end lost 0 bases, the J end lost 9 bases, and 15 bases lay between the germline ends.

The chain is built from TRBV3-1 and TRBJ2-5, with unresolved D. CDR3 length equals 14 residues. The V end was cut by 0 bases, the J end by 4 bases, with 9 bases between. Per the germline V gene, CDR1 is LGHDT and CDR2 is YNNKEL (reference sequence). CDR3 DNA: TGTGCCAGCAGCCAAGATTTCAGCAGAGAGACCCAGTACTTC. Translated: CASSQDFSRETQYF.

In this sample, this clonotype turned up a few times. The CDR3 DNA reads TGTGCCAGTTCAGGGGGCGTTGGGACCCAGTACTTC. Translated, it gives CASSGGVGTQYF. V is TRBV6-1 and J is TRBJ2-5; 8 bases line up with TRBD1. V shed 9 bases and J 7 bases; nucleotides not matched to a gene: 7. The CDR3 sequence is 12 residues long. Germline V gene sequence: CDR1 MNHNS, CDR2 SASEGT.

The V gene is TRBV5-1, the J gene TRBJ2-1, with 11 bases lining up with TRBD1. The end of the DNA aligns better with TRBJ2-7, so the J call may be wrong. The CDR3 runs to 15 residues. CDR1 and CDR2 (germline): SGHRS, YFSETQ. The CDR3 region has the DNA TGCGCCAGCTGCCCGGACAGGGGGCTCTACAATGAGCAGTACTTC. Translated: CASCPDRGLYNEQYF.

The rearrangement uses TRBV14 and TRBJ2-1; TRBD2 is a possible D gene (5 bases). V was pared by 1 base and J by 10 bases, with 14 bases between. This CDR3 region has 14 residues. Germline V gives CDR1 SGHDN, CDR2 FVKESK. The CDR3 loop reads CASSQAAGVSEQFF. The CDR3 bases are TGTGCCAGCAGCCAAGCTGCCGGGGTATCAGAGCAGTTCTTC.

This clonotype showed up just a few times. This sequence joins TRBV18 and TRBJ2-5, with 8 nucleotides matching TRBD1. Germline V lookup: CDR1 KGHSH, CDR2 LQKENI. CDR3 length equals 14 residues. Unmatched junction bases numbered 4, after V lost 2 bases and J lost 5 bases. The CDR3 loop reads CASSPGTGRETQYF. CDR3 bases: TGTGCCAGCTCACCAGGGACAGGAAGGGAGACCCAGTACTTC. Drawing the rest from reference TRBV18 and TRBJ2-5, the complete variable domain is NAGVMQNPRHLVRRRGQEARLRCSPMKGHSHVYWYRQLPEEGLKFMVYLQKENIIDESGMPKERFSAEFPKEGPSILRIQQVVRGDSAAYFCASSPGTGRETQYFGPGTRLLVL.

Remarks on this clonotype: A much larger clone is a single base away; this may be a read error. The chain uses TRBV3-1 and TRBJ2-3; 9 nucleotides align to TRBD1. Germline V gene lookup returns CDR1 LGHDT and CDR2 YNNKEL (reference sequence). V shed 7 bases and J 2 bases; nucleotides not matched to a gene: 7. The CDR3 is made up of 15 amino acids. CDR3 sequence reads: CASNPGQGYTDTQYF. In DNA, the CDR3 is TGTGCCAGCAACCCAGGACAGGGGTACACAGATACGCAGTATTTT.

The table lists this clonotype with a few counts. The CDR3 loop is CASRAGSQETQYF. The CDR3 DNA sequence: TGTGCCAGCAGGGCAGGGTCTCAAGAGACCCAGTACTTC. The rearrangement links TRBV6-2 or TRBV6-3 to TRBJ2-5; possible D gene TRBD1, 5 bases. Germline assignment: CDR1 MNHEY and CDR2 SVGEGT. The CDR3 has 13 amino acids. V lost 6 bases to trimming and J lost 2 bases, with 10 bases between them.

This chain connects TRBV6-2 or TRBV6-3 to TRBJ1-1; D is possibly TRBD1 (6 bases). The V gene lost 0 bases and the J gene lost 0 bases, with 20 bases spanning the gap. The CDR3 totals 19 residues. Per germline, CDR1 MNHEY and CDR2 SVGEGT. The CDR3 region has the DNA TGTGCCAGCAGTTACTCCCCCGGGTCCGGGGGGCGAATGAACACTGAAGCTTTCTTT. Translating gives CASSYSPGSGGRMNTEAFF.

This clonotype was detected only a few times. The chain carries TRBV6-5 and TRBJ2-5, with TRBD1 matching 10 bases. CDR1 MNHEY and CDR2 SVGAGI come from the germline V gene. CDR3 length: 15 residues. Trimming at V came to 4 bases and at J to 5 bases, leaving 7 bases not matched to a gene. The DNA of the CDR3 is TGTGCCAGCAGTTCAGGGACAGGGGATTGGGAGACCCAGTACTTC. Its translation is CASSSGTGDWETQYF.

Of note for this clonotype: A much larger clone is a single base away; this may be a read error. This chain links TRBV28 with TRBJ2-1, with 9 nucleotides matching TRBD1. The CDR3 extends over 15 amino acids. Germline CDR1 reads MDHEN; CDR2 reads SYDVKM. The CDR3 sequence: CACSDPGQGMNEQFF. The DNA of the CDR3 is TGTGCCTGCAGTGATCCGGGACAGGGTATGAATGAGCAGTTCTTC.